This TCR beta chain originates from a study of CD8 T cells in ankylosing spondylitis. A quantitative 5'-RACE method, one with molecular barcodes, was used to make TCR beta libraries. TCRdb redid the calling of the 5' RACE reads with MiXCR, one entry per CDR3 protein. This sample has roughly 280,000 distinct CDR3 sequences, with 20% found just once. This clonotype was seen a handful of times. No antigen is known for it. Findings of the study overall: Ankylosing spondylitis blood appeared to carry a characteristic TCR beta motif of several highly homologous variants. It was reported that disease-linked clones were significantly enriched in matched ankylosing spondylitis synovial fluid. Disease-associated clonotypes exhibited CD8+ identity and were relatively infrequent in peripheral blood.

Trimming stripped 9 bases from V and 0 bases from J, with 18 bases between. Germline CDR1 reads SGHDT; CDR2 reads YYEEEE. This CDR3 is 16 amino acids long. The sequence derives from a male donor with ankylosing spondylitis or in good health (not recorded which). The material sequenced was blood, either unsorted or a sorted T cell fraction (not recorded which). The V and J genes are TRBV5-6 and TRBJ2-2; tentative D call: TRBD2 (6 bases). This CDR3 reads CATSDSGLPNTGELFF. For the CDR3, the DNA is TGTGCCACCAGTGACTCGGGACTCCCGAACACCGGGGAGCTGTTTTTT. Using reference TRBV5-6 and TRBJ2-2 for the parts outside the CDR3, the full variable domain is DAGVTQSPTHLIKTRGQQVTLRCSPKSGHDTVSWYQQALGQGPQFIFQYYEEEERQRGNFPDRFSGHQFPNYSSELNVNALLLGDSALYLCATSDSGLPNTGELFFGEGSRLTVL.